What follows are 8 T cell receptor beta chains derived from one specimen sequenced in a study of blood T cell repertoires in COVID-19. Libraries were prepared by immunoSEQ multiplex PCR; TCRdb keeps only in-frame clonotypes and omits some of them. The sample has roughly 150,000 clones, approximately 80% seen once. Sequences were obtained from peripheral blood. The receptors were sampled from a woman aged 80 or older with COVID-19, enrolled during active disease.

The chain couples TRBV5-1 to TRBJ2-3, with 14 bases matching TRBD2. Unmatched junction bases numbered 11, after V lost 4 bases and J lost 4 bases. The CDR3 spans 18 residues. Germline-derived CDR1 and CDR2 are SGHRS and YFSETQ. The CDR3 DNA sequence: TGCGCCAGCAGCCCGGGTGGACTAGCGGGGGGTCGGGCAGATACGCAGTATTTT. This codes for CASSPGGLAGGRADTQYF.

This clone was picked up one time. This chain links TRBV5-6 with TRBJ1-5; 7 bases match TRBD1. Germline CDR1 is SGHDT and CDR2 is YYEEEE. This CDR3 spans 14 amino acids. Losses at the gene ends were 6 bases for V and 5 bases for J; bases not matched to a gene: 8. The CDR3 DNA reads TGTGCCAGCACCGAACAGGGGAGCGATCAGCCCCAGCATTTT. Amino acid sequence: CASTEQGSDQPQHF.

CDR3 nucleotides: TGTGCCAGCAGTGAGACTAATCAGCCCCAGCATTTT. This codes for CASSETNQPQHF. This rearrangement joins TRBV12-3 or TRBV12-4 to TRBJ1-5; D not resolved. V gave up 5 bases and J gave up 4 bases, with 6 bases separating them. This CDR3 spans 12 amino acids.

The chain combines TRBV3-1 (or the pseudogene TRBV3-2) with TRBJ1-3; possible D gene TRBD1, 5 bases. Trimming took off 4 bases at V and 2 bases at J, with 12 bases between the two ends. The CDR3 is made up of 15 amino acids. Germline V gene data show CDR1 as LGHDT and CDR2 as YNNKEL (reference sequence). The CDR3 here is CASSPRSGPGNTIYF. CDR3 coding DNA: TGTGCCAGCAGCCCAAGATCAGGGCCTGGAAACACCATATATTTT.

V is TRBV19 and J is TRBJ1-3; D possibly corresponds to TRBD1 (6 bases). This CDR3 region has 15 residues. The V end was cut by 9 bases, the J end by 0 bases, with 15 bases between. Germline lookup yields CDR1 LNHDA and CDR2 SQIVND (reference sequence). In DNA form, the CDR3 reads TGTGCCAGCTCAAGGGGGATGATCTCTGGAAACACCATATATTTT. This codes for CASSRGMISGNTIYF.

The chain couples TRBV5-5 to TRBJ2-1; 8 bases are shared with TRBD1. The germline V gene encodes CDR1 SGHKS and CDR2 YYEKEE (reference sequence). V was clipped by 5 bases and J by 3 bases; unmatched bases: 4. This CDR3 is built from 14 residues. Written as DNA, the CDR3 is TGTGCCAGCAGTTTACAGGGGGTCTACAATGAGCAGTTCTTC. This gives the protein CASSLQGVYNEQFF.

The CDR3 coding sequence is TGCGCCAGCAGCTTGGTCGGGGTTACCTATGGCTACACCTTC. This translates into CASSLVGVTYGYTF. The gene calls are TRBV5-1 and TRBJ1-2; D is undetermined. Trimming left V 0 bases short and J 4 bases short, with 10 bases between. This CDR3 is 14 amino acids long. The germline gives CDR1 SGHRS, CDR2 YFSETQ.

The CDR3 DNA sequence: TGTGCCAGCAGCGTAGAAGACAGGGGGCGCGTTGATGGCTACACCTTC. It is translated as CASSVEDRGRVDGYTF. The gene calls are TRBV9 and TRBJ1-2, with 10 bases identical to TRBD1. This CDR3 comprises 16 residues. CDR1 is SGDLS and CDR2 is YYNGEE in the germline V gene. Unmatched junction bases numbered 8, after V lost 0 bases and J lost 6 bases.